This T cell receptor beta chain came from a study of blood T cell repertoires in COVID-19. Overall study: There were acute and convalescent COVID-19 samples, and they came from the United States, Italy and Spain. T cells, B-cell-depleted T cells, or PBMCs supplied cDNA or gDNA.

Trimming at V came to 4 bases and at J to 6 bases, leaving 8 bases not matched to a gene. CDR1 and CDR2 from the germline V gene are MGHRA and YSYEKL. This CDR3 has 15 amino acids. Among Cohort 3 donors, those recovered had two negative PCRs, clearance, or symptom resolution. Libraries were prepared by immunoSEQ multiplex PCR; TCRdb keeps only in-frame clonotypes and omits some of them. The data show around 300,000 clones, about 90% seen once. Input material: PBMCs or T cells enriched from blood (not recorded which). This receptor was identified in a woman in her fifties or sixties who had recovered from COVID-19. The chain employs TRBV4-1 and TRBJ2-1, with 8 bases fitting TRBD2. CDR3 loop: CASSLQGTRSNEQFF. The CDR3 DNA sequence: TGCGCCAGCAGCCTCCAAGGGACTAGGTCCAATGAGCAGTTCTTC.